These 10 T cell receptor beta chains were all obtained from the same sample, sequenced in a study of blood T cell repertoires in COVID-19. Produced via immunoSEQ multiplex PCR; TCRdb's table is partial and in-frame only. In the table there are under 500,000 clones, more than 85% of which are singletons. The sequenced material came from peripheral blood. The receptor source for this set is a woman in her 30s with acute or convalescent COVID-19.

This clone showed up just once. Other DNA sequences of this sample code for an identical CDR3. The CDR3 loop reads CASSLTGTDTQYF. CDR3 in DNA: TGTGCCAGCAGCCTCACAGGCACAGATACGCAGTATTTT. This chain uses TRBV5-4 with TRBJ2-3; D is undetermined. This CDR3 is built from 13 residues. From germline, CDR1 is SGHNT and CDR2 YYREEE (reference sequence). V lost 4 bases and J lost 1, with 7 bases in between.

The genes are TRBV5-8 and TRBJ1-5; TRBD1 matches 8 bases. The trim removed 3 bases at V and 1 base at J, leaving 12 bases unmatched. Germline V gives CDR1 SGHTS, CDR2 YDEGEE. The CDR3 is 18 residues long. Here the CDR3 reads CASSSIKDRVISNQPQHF. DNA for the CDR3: TGTGCCAGCAGCTCGATTAAGGACAGGGTCATAAGCAATCAGCCCCAGCATTTT.

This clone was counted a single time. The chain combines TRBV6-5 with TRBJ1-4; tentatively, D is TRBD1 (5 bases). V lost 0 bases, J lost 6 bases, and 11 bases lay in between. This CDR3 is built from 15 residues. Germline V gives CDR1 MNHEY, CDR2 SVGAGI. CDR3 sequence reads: CASSYSGQYYEKLFF. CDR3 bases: TGTGCCAGCAGTTACTCGGGGCAGTACTATGAAAAACTGTTTTTT.

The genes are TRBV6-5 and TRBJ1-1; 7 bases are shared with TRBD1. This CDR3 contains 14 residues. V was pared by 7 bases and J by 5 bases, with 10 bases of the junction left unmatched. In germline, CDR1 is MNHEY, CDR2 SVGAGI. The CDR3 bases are TGTGCCAGCATTCCGCTGACAGGGAGGACTGAAGCTTTCTTT. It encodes CASIPLTGRTEAFF.

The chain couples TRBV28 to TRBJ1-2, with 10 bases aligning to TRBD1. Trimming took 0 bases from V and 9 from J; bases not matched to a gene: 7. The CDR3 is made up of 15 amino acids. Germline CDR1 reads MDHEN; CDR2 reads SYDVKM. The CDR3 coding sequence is TGTGCCAGCAGTTTATGGTTTCGGGGACAGGGGAGCTACACCTTC. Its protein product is CASSLWFRGQGSYTF.

The CDR3 loop reads CASRLAGTEAFF. In nucleotides, the CDR3 is TGCGCCAGCAGACTGGCGGGGACTGAAGCTTTCTTT. The V call is TRBV5-1, the J call TRBJ1-1, with D uncertain. Between the trimmed V and J ends, which lost 5 bases and 5 bases, there was a span of 10 bases. CDR3 size: 12 residues. Germline loops: CDR1 SGHRS, CDR2 YFSETQ.

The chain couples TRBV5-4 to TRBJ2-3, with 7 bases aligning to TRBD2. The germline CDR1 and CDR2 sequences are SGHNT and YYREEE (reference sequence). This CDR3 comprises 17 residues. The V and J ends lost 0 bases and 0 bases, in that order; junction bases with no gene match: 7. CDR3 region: CASSLALSGASTDTQYF. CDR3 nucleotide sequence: TGTGCCAGCAGCTTGGCCTTGAGCGGGGCTAGCACAGATACGCAGTATTTT. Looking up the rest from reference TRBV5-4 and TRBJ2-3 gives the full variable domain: ETGVTQSPTHLIKTRGQQVTLRCSSQSGHNTVSWYQQALGQGPQFIFQYYREEENGRGNFPPRFSGLQFPNYSSELNVNALELDDSALYLCASSLALSGASTDTQYFGPGTRLTVL.

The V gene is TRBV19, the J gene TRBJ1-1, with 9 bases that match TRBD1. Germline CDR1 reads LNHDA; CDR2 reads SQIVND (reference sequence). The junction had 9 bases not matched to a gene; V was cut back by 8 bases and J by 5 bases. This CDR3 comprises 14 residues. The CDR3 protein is CASQRDRVGTEAFF. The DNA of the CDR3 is TGTGCCAGTCAACGGGACAGGGTGGGGACTGAAGCTTTCTTT.

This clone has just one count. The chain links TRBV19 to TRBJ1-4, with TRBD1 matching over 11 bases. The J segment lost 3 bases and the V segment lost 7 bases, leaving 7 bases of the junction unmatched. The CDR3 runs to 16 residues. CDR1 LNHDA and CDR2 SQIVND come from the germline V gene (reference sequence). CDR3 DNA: TGTGCCAGTACTTCCGGGACAGGGGGGGCTAATGAAAAACTGTTTTTT. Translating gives CASTSGTGGANEKLFF.

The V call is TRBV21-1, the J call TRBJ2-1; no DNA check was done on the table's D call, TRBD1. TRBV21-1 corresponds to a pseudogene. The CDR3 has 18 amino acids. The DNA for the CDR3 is TGTGCCAGCCGGATGGCACACAGGGAGACAAGTCCCGACAATGAGCAGTTCTTC. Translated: CASRMAHRETSPDNEQFF.